Shown below are 31 T cell receptor beta chains from a single sample sequenced in a study of T cells in Graves' hyperthyroidism and ophthalmopathy. Researchers took RNA transcripts and amplified the TCR beta CDR3 regions from them. The HTBI set primed first-round TCR CDR3 RT-PCR. From the multiplex PCR reads, TCRdb called clonotypes with MiXCR, one entry per CDR3 protein. The data contain just over 550,000 distinct CDR3 sequences, around 45% of them singletons. The sequenced sample consisted of peripheral blood or thyroid tissue (not recorded which). Source of these receptors: a woman aged 18-29 years with Graves' hyperthyroidism.

This clonotype was seen a few times. The V call is TRBV20-1, the J call TRBJ1-1, with D unclear. Germline V CDR1 and CDR2: DFQATT, SNEGSKA (reference sequence). The V end was cut by 3 bases, the J end by 2 bases, with 10 bases between. The CDR3 runs 13 residues. This chain's CDR3 is CSASHRINTEAFF. In nucleotides, the CDR3 is TGCAGTGCTAGCCACAGAATAAACACTGAAGCTTTCTTT.

This clonotype showed up just a few times. One junction end does not reproduce the germline sequence, and a read error may be involved. The chain has TRBV7-9 and TRBJ2-7; the match to TRBD1 covers 8 bases. Germline V CDR1 and CDR2: SEHNR, FQNEAQ (reference sequence). The CDR3 loop spans 16 amino acids. As DNA, the CDR3 is TGCGCCAGCAGCCAGGCAGGGGGCTCCGGCACCTACGAGCAGTACTTC. Translating it yields CASSQAGGSGTYEQYF.

About this clonotype: Germline and junction disagree at one end, which may indicate a read error. This rearrangement joins TRBV7-2 to TRBJ2-7; no firm D call. CDR3 length equals 11 residues. CDR1 and CDR2 (germline): SGHTA, FQGNSA. The CDR3 loop is CASSLAYVQYF. The CDR3 coding sequence is TGTGCCAGCAGCCTGGCGTACGTGCAGTACTTC.

This clonotype was seen at least ten times. CDR3 region: CATSGPGVNTEAFF. For the CDR3, the DNA is TGTGCCACCAGTGGCCCAGGGGTGAACACTGAAGCTTTCTTT. This chain uses TRBV24-1 with TRBJ1-1, with D possibly TRBD1 on 6 matching bases. Germline assignment: CDR1 KGHDR and CDR2 SFDVKD. The CDR3 runs 14 residues. V was pared by 5 bases and J by 0 bases, with 9 bases between.

The chain joins TRBV25-1 to TRBJ1-6, with 9 bases lining up with TRBD1. The ends lost 5 bases at V and 6 bases at J; junction bases unmatched: 5. This CDR3 is 15 amino acids long. CDR1 MGHDK and CDR2 SYGVNS come from the germline V gene. The chain's CDR3 is CASSFPGQGNSPLHF. The CDR3 region has the DNA TGTGCCAGCAGTTTTCCGGGACAGGGTAATTCACCCCTCCACTTT.

This clonotype has a handful of counts. The gene calls are TRBV2 and TRBJ2-6; maybe TRBD2 (5 bases). CDR1 and CDR2 (germline): SNHLY, FYNNEI. V shed 5 bases and J shed 0 bases, with 14 bases lying between them. The CDR3 consists of 17 residues. The CDR3 DNA reads as TGTGCCAGCAGTCACTTCATGGACTCCTCTGGGGCCAACGTCCTGACTTTC. Protein product: CASSHFMDSSGANVLTF.

This clonotype turned up a few times. The rearrangement links TRBV7-8 to TRBJ2-5; D gene ambiguous. The CDR3 covers 13 residues. The germline gives CDR1 SGHVS, CDR2 FQNEAQ. The V gene lost 1 base and the J gene lost 4 bases, with 7 bases spanning the gap. CDR3 nucleotides: TGTGCCAGCAGCTTAGATGAAAGAGAGACCCAGTACTTC. Protein sequence: CASSLDERETQYF.

This clonotype has at least ten counts. This chain joins TRBV2 and TRBJ1-1; D not resolved. The CDR3 runs to 13 residues. CDR1 and CDR2 (germline): SNHLY, FYNNEI. The V gene lost 7 bases and the J gene lost 1 base, with 10 bases spanning the gap. Here the CDR3 DNA reads TGTGCCAGCACTGAGTTGCGGAACACTGAAGCTTTCTTT. Translated, it gives CASTELRNTEAFF. Looking up the rest from reference TRBV2 and TRBJ1-1 gives the full variable domain: EPEVTQTPSHQVTQMGQEVILRCVPISNHLYFYWYRQILGQKVEFLVSFYNNEISEKSEIFDDQFSVERPDGSNFTLKIRSTKLEDSAMYFCASTELRNTEAFFGQGTRLTVV.

This clonotype has a count of ten or more. This sequence joins TRBV15 and TRBJ2-2; unclear D gene. This CDR3 contains 13 residues. The germline CDR1 and CDR2 sequences are LNHNV and YYDKDF (reference sequence). V dropped 5 bases and J dropped 2 bases, with 6 bases sitting between them. The DNA for the CDR3 is TGTGCCACCAGCCCCATAAACACCGGGGAGCTGTTTTTT. Translation: CATSPINTGELFF.

The chain has TRBV29-1 and TRBJ1-2, with TRBD1 identical over 11 bases. Per germline, CDR1 SQVTM and CDR2 ANQGSEA. CDR3 length: 12 residues. The CDR3 DNA reads as TGCAGGTCCCGGGACAGGGGGAATGGCTACACCTTC. Translated, it gives CRSRDRGNGYTF. The whole variable domain, filled in from reference TRBV29-1 and TRBJ1-2, reads SAVISQKPSRDICQRGTSLTIQCQVDSQVTMMFWYRQQPGQSLTLIATANQGSEATYESGFVIDKFPISRPNLTFSTLTVSNMSPEDSSIYLCRSRDRGNGYTFGSGTRLTVV.

Turning to this clonotype: A much larger clone is a single base away; this may be a read error. This sequence joins TRBV20-1 and TRBJ1-1, with D hard to call. This CDR3 spans 14 amino acids. Germline V gene data show CDR1 as DFQATT and CDR2 as SNEGSKA (reference sequence). This CDR3 is CSARVGAMNTQAFF. The DNA for the CDR3 is TGCAGTGCTAGAGTCGGAGCCATGAACACTCAAGCTTTCTTT.

In this sample, this clonotype turned up a few times. The gene calls are TRBV20-1 and TRBJ1-5, with D possibly being TRBD1 (5 bases). This CDR3 has 14 residues. Trimming cost V 3 bases and J 0 bases, with 9 bases left between them. In germline, CDR1 is DFQATT, CDR2 SNEGSKA (reference sequence). The CDR3 region has the DNA TGCAGTGCTAGCAGGGCAGGTAGCAATCAGCCCCAGCATTTT. Amino acid sequence: CSASRAGSNQPQHF.

The V and J genes are TRBV2 and TRBJ1-1; 8 bases align to TRBD1. This CDR3 comprises 17 residues. V lost 8 bases to trimming and J lost 1 base; unmatched junction nucleotides: 15. In germline, CDR1 is SNHLY, CDR2 FYNNEI. The CDR3 DNA reads as TGTGCCAGCTCACCAACCACAGGGGGAGGGACGAACACTGAAGCTTTCTTT. This sequence encodes CASSPTTGGGTNTEAFF.

Note on this clonotype: A much larger clone lies a single base off, so this may be a read error. The V gene is TRBV7-9, the J gene TRBJ1-1; D perhaps matches TRBD1 (5 bases). The V and J ends lost 5 bases and 5 bases respectively, with 9 bases between them. Germline V gives CDR1 SEHNR, CDR2 FQNEAQ (reference sequence). The CDR3 contains 12 residues. The CDR3 region is CASSGAGTEAFF. For the CDR3, the DNA is TGTGCCAGCAGCGGGGCCGGAACTGAAGCTTTCTTT.

With respect to this clonotype: Compared with germline, one end of the junction differs, possibly owing to a read error. The chain carries TRBV7-9 and TRBJ1-4, with D perhaps matching TRBD1 (5 bases). The CDR3 covers 16 residues. Germline CDR1 and CDR2: SEHNR and FQNEAQ (reference sequence). The CDR3 spells CASSQDGRGRGEKLFF. The CDR3 DNA sequence: TGCGCCAGCAGCCAAGACGGTAGGGGCCGGGGTGAAAAACTGTTTTTT.

This clonotype has only a few counts. The junction departs from germline at one end; a sequencing error may be responsible. The chain joins TRBV10-3 to TRBJ1-2; unclear D gene. The CDR3 is 16 residues long. Germline loops: CDR1 ENHRY, CDR2 SYGVKD. The CDR3: CASSASRSPTFYGYTF. The DNA of the CDR3 is TGTGCCAGCAGTGCATCGCGCAGCCCAACCTTCTATGGCTACACCTTC.

This clonotype was counted at least ten times. The chain employs TRBV7-3 and TRBJ1-6; the D is unclear. V dropped 3 bases and J dropped 6 bases, with 6 bases sitting between them. Germline values: CDR1 SGHTA, CDR2 FQGTGA. The CDR3 is made up of 13 amino acids. The DNA of the CDR3 is TGTGCCAGCAGCTTCAGCTCTAATTCACCCCTCCACTTT. As protein: CASSFSSNSPLHF.

J is TRBJ1-3 and V is TRBV29-1; D is uncertain. Germline assignment: CDR1 SQVTM and CDR2 ANQGSEA. CDR3 length: 13 residues. V was trimmed by 4 bases and J by 0 bases, leaving 7 bases between them. The chain's CDR3 is CSVATDSGNTIYF. The CDR3, as DNA: TGCAGCGTTGCGACGGACTCTGGAAACACCATATATTTT. Full variable domain (missing parts from reference TRBV29-1 and TRBJ1-3): SAVISQKPSRDICQRGTSLTIQCQVDSQVTMMFWYRQQPGQSLTLIATANQGSEATYESGFVIDKFPISRPNLTFSTLTVSNMSPEDSSIYLCSVATDSGNTIYFGEGSWLTVV.

This clonotype was found many times. This chain connects TRBV29-1 to TRBJ1-2, with 7 bases lining up with TRBD1. Germline V CDR1 and CDR2: SQVTM, ANQGSEA. The CDR3 runs to 13 residues. V dropped 8 bases and J dropped 4; count of bases not matched to a gene: 10. The CDR3 DNA is TGCAGCTCGAGAACAGGGGAACGCTATGGCTACACCTTC. Amino acids: CSSRTGERYGYTF.

This chain links TRBV25-1 with TRBJ1-1, with no clear D. The germline V and J ends were trimmed by 5 bases and 2 bases, with 12 bases remaining between them. This CDR3 is 14 amino acids long. The germline V gene encodes CDR1 MGHDK and CDR2 SYGVNS. The CDR3 coding sequence is TGTGCCAGCAGTTACGGGCCCACAAACACTGAAGCTTTCTTT. Its protein product is CASSYGPTNTEAFF.

V is TRBV25-1 and J is TRBJ1-6, with no clear D. Germline CDR1 and CDR2: MGHDK and SYGVNS. CDR3 length equals 11 residues. The V and J ends lost 6 bases and 14 bases respectively, with 11 bases between them. CDR3 nucleotides: TGTGCCAGCAGGAGGTGGGGATCCCTCCACTTT. Protein sequence: CASRRWGSLHF.

V is TRBV20-1 and J is TRBJ1-1; 7 bases are a match to TRBD1. The CDR3 has 13 residues. Germline values: CDR1 DFQATT, CDR2 SNEGSKA (reference sequence). Trimming cost V 6 bases and J 3 bases; bases outside gene matches: 7. CDR3 nucleotide sequence: TGCAGTGCCCAGGGGGGGGGACACACTGAAGCTTTCTTT. Its protein product is CSAQGGGHTEAFF.

At least ten counts were recorded for this clonotype. V usage is TRBV7-8 and J usage is TRBJ1-2; D may be TRBD1 (5 bases). The CDR3 totals 13 residues. The germline CDR1 and CDR2 sequences are SGHVS and FQNEAQ. Deletions cut 6 bases from V and 4 bases from J, with 12 bases between. The CDR3 DNA is TGTGCCAGCAGGCCTGGGACCTTCTATGGCTACACCTTC. It codes for CASRPGTFYGYTF. Full variable domain (rest looked up from reference TRBV7-8 and TRBJ1-2): GAGVSQSPRYKVAKRGQDVALRCDPISGHVSLFWYQQALGQGPEFLTYFQNEAQLDKSGLPSDRFFAERPEGSVSTLKIQRTQQEDSAVYLCASRPGTFYGYTFGSGTRLTVV.

The V gene is TRBV7-8, the J gene TRBJ1-4; 7 positions agree with TRBD1. Looked up from germline, CDR1 is SGHVS and CDR2 is FQNEAQ. J lost 8 bases, V lost 8 bases, and 11 bases had no gene match. The CDR3 contains 14 residues. Here the CDR3 DNA reads TGTGCCAGCTTCCGTAACAGGGGTCGAGAAAAACTGTTTTTT. It encodes CASFRNRGREKLFF.

The table lists this clonotype with a few counts. This chain connects TRBV29-1 to TRBJ2-7; D tentatively reads TRBD1 or TRBD2 (7 bases each). The CDR3 covers 14 residues. Germline CDR1 and CDR2: SQVTM and ANQGSEA. V was clipped by 6 bases and J by 7 bases, with 22 bases between them. The CDR3 spells CSVPIADQGGEQYF. The CDR3, as DNA: TGCAGCGTCCCTATAGCGGATCAGGGGGGGGAGCAGTACTTC.

This clonotype was counted between two and nine times. This chain uses TRBV6-6 with TRBJ2-2; D remains unclear. Trimming removed 4 bases from V and 0 bases from J, with 9 bases in between. The germline CDR1 and CDR2 sequences are MNHNY and SVGAGI (reference sequence). This CDR3 has 15 residues. The CDR3 DNA is TGTGCCAGCAGTTTCTCATACACGAACACCGGGGAGCTGTTTTTT. Its translation is CASSFSYTNTGELFF.

The table lists this clonotype with a few counts. This rearrangement joins TRBV25-1 to TRBJ1-2; D is possibly TRBD1 (6 bases). The CDR3 has 14 amino acids. Germline assignment: CDR1 MGHDK and CDR2 SYGVNS. The germline V and J ends were trimmed by 5 bases and 7 bases, with 17 bases remaining between them. The CDR3 region has the DNA TGTGCCAGCAGTTTTCCTGGGGGCATTGGTGGCTACACCTTC. Amino acids: CASSFPGGIGGYTF.

This clonotype appeared a few times. V and J are TRBV14 and TRBJ2-7; D gene unclear. The germline V gene encodes CDR1 SGHDN and CDR2 FVKESK. Trimming took 1 base from V and 2 from J, leaving 9 bases between them. The CDR3 is 14 residues long. DNA of the CDR3: TGTGCCAGCAGCCAAGCGACTGATACCTACGAGCAGTACTTC. This translates into CASSQATDTYEQYF.

The sample holds many counts of this clonotype. One end of the junction varies from germline; a read error may be responsible. The rearrangement links TRBV2 to TRBJ1-6, with a tentative D call TRBD1 (5 bases). Germline assignment: CDR1 SNHLY and CDR2 FYNNEI. CDR3 length: 13 amino acids. The DNA of the CDR3 is TGTGCCAGCGGTGATAGAGGGGTTTCACCCCTCCACTTT. Translated: CASGDRGVSPLHF.

V gene TRBV29-1 combines with J gene TRBJ2-7, with 11 bases lining up with TRBD2. CDR3 length: 12 residues. Germline CDR1 is SQVTM and CDR2 is ANQGSEA. The junction had 5 bases not matched to a gene; V was cut back by 7 bases and J by 6 bases. The CDR3 nucleotides read TGCAGCGGAACTAGCGGGAGAAGCGAGCAGTACTTC. The encoded protein is CSGTSGRSEQYF.

The rearrangement joins TRBV25-1 to TRBJ1-1, with D unresolved. Germline values: CDR1 MGHDK, CDR2 SYGVNS. The CDR3 sequence is 13 residues long. CDR3 nucleotide sequence: TGTGCTAGAGATGAGGGTTTAAGCACTGAAGCTTTCTTT. Its translation is CARDEGLSTEAFF.